The 19 T cell receptor beta chains below were found in one sample sequenced in a study of blood T cell repertoires in COVID-19. Measured with immunoSEQ multiplex PCR; TCRdb has only the in-frame clones, and not every one. The top ten hold 4% to 5.5% of the sample, which has approximately 89,000 clones, 70% to 90% seen once. The sequenced material came from peripheral blood. Every receptor here comes from a man aged 70-80 years with acute or convalescent COVID-19.

This clone has just one count. The rearrangement links TRBV11-3 to TRBJ2-7; D perhaps matches TRBD1 (6 bases). This CDR3 has 14 amino acids. Per germline, CDR1 SGHNT and CDR2 YENEEA. V lost 5 bases and J lost 0, with 11 bases in between. CDR3 sequence (DNA): TGTGCCAGCAGCCCACAGGGAAGCTCCTACGAGCAGTACTTC. Translating it yields CASSPQGSSYEQYF. The full variable domain, rest sourced from reference TRBV11-3 and TRBJ2-7, is EAGVVQSPRYKIIEKKQPVAFWCNPISGHNTLYWYLQNLGQGPELLIRYENEEAVDDSQLPKDRFSAERLKGVDSTLKIQPAELGDSAVYLCASSPQGSSYEQYFGPGTRLTVT.

V usage is TRBV6-5 and J usage is TRBJ1-4; TRBD1 agrees at 8 bases. Germline V gene data show CDR1 as MNHEY and CDR2 as SVGAGI. The length of the CDR3 is 15 residues. Trimming cost V 5 bases and J 5 bases; bases outside gene matches: 7. The DNA for the CDR3 is TGTGCCAGCAGTCAACAGGGGGGAGAAAATGAAAAACTGTTTTTT. Encoded protein: CASSQQGGENEKLFF.

J is TRBJ1-1 and V is TRBV6-5; D ambiguous. The CDR3 runs 13 residues. Germline V gene data show CDR1 as MNHEY and CDR2 as SVGAGI. Trimming left V 5 bases short and J 1 base short, with 8 bases between. The CDR3 is CASSRRENTEAFF. The CDR3 DNA reads as TGTGCCAGCAGTCGACGGGAGAACACTGAAGCTTTCTTT.

The chain combines TRBV7-6 with TRBJ2-5; 8 bases are a match to TRBD2. The CDR3 is 15 amino acids. Per germline, CDR1 SGHVS and CDR2 FNYEAQ. The ends lost 3 bases at V and 4 bases at J; junction bases unmatched: 7. This CDR3 is CASSFGTRGGETQYF. In nucleotides, the CDR3 is TGTGCCAGCAGCTTTGGGACTAGGGGGGGAGAGACCCAGTACTTC.

The chain links TRBV19 to TRBJ2-5, with D perhaps matching TRBD1 (6 bases). This CDR3 is built from 13 residues. Trimming removed 2 bases from V and 2 bases from J, with 6 bases in between. CDR1 is LNHDA, CDR2 SQIVND, per germline (reference sequence). The CDR3 nucleotides are TGTGCCAGTAGTATACAGGGGCAAGAGACCCAGTACTTC. Protein sequence: CASSIQGQETQYF.

V is TRBV28 and J is TRBJ1-6, with 8 nucleotides matching TRBD1. V shed 4 bases and J 5 bases; nucleotides not matched to a gene: 4. The CDR3 extends over 15 amino acids. Germline lookup yields CDR1 MDHEN and CDR2 SYDVKM. The chain's CDR3 is CASSSMTGDNSPLHF. The CDR3 nucleotides are TGTGCCAGCAGTTCAATGACAGGGGATAATTCACCCCTCCACTTT.

The rearrangement links TRBV6-5 to TRBJ1-2; TRBD1 is a possible D gene (6 bases). This CDR3 region has 15 residues. CDR1 MNHEY and CDR2 SVGAGI come from the germline V gene. Deletions cut 5 bases from V and 4 bases from J, with 17 bases between. CDR3 protein: CASSPAAGGAYGYTF. In DNA, the CDR3 is TGTGCCAGCAGTCCCGCAGCCGGGGGGGCCTATGGCTACACCTTC.

The CDR3 DNA sequence: TGTGCCAGCAGCTTAGATGGGACTAGGGAGGAGACCCAGTACTTC. Translation gives CASSLDGTREETQYF. The gene calls are TRBV7-2 and TRBJ2-5; 8 positions agree with TRBD2. Germline loops: CDR1 SGHTA, CDR2 FQGNSA. The CDR3 has 15 amino acids. With 1 base clipped from V and 5 bases from J, the junction kept 6 bases outside the gene matches.

V is TRBV4-1 and J is TRBJ2-2, with TRBD1 identical over 10 bases. The V gene's germline CDR1 is MGHRA and CDR2 YSYEKL. The CDR3 is made up of 15 amino acids. The V segment lost 4 bases and the J segment 4 bases; nucleotides outside the gene matches: 3. The DNA of the CDR3 is TGCGCCAGCAGCCCGGGACAGGGGCCCACCGGGGAGCTGTTTTTT. Translation: CASSPGQGPTGELFF.

The J gene is TRBJ1-4, the V gene TRBV11-2; D is unclear. The CDR3 spans 12 residues. V lost 3 bases and J 10 bases, leaving 9 bases between the germline ends. Germline V gene lookup returns CDR1 SGHAT and CDR2 FQNNGV. DNA for the CDR3: TGTGCCAGCAGCTTGGCTGTTGGAAAACTGTTTTTT. Its protein is CASSLAVGKLFF.

This rearrangement joins TRBV6-4 to TRBJ1-2; 12 nucleotides line up with TRBD1. J gave up 8 bases and V 7 bases, and 8 bases lay outside the gene matches. The CDR3 is 14 amino acids. Germline CDR1 is MRHNA and CDR2 is SNTAGT. The CDR3 DNA follows: TGTGCCAGCAATCCGGGACAGGGGGCGTGGGGCTACACCTTC. Translating it yields CASNPGQGAWGYTF.

The chain employs TRBV19 and TRBJ1-2, with 7 bases that match TRBD1. The CDR3 covers 15 residues. CDR1 LNHDA and CDR2 SQIVND come from the germline V gene (reference sequence). With V trimmed by 7 bases and J by 4 bases, 12 bases remained unmatched. The DNA of the CDR3 is TGTGCCAGTATCCCCTCCGGGACAGCCACCTATGGCTACACCTTC. Protein product: CASIPSGTATYGYTF.

V and J are TRBV6-5 and TRBJ2-5; D perhaps matches TRBD2 (7 bases). Deletions cut 6 bases from V and 5 bases from J, with 16 bases between. This CDR3 is built from 14 residues. In germline, CDR1 is MNHEY, CDR2 SVGAGI. DNA of the CDR3: TGTGCCAGCAGGAGGGGGGGATCGGGGGAGACCCAGTACTTC. Translating it yields CASRRGGSGETQYF.

The table lists this clone with a count of one. The V and J genes are TRBV29-1 and TRBJ2-1; the D is unclear. Trimming removed 7 bases at V and 2 bases at J, with 15 bases between. The CDR3 is 14 amino acids. Germline V gene sequence: CDR1 SQVTM, CDR2 ANQGSEA. The CDR3 spells CSASSGFTYNEQFF. Written as DNA, the CDR3 is TGCAGCGCCTCATCCGGGTTTACCTACAATGAGCAGTTCTTC.

The chain carries TRBV10-3 and TRBJ1-6; D is undetermined. CDR1 and CDR2 from the germline V gene are ENHRY and SYGVKD. V lost 0 bases to trimming and J lost 10 bases, with 16 bases between them. The CDR3 has 16 residues. CDR3 DNA: TGTGCCATCAGTGAGTCGTTGGCCCTTAGACACTCACCCCTCCACTTT. Translated, it gives CAISESLALRHSPLHF.

Concerning this clone itself: One end of the junction varies from germline; a read error may be responsible. The chain has TRBV2 and TRBJ1-5; no clear D gene. From germline, CDR1 is SNHLY and CDR2 FYNNEI. This CDR3 has 12 residues. The CDR3 DNA is TGTGCCAGCAGGGCGGAGAATCGGCCCCAGCATTTT. This sequence encodes CASRAENRPQHF. Together with reference TRBV2 and TRBJ1-5, the CDR3 gives the full variable domain: EPEVTQTPSHQVTQMGQEVILRCVPISNHLYFYWYRQILGQKVEFLVSFYNNEISEKSEIFDDQFSVERPDGSNFTLKIRSTKLEDSAMYFCASRAENRPQHFGDGTRLSIL.

V gene TRBV18 combines with J gene TRBJ1-6; tentatively, D is TRBD1 (6 bases). V dropped 0 bases and J dropped 6 bases, with 12 bases sitting between them. The germline V gene has CDR1 KGHSH and CDR2 LQKENI. CDR3 length: 16 amino acids. In DNA form, the CDR3 reads TGTGCCAGCTCACCACCGTCACAGGGATTTAATTCACCCCTCCACTTT. It codes for CASSPPSQGFNSPLHF. The complete variable domain, with remaining parts taken from reference TRBV18 and TRBJ1-6, reads NAGVMQNPRHLVRRRGQEARLRCSPMKGHSHVYWYRQLPEEGLKFMVYLQKENIIDESGMPKERFSAEFPKEGPSILRIQQVVRGDSAAYFCASSPPSQGFNSPLHFGNGTRLTVT.

V and J are TRBV7-3 and TRBJ2-5, with a possible D match to TRBD2 (6 bases). V was trimmed by 5 bases and J by 5 bases, leaving 18 bases between them. This CDR3 region has 15 residues. CDR1 and CDR2 from the germline V gene are SGHTA and FQGTGA. CDR3: CASSKTGAAGETQYF. CDR3 bases: TGTGCCAGCAGCAAAACCGGGGCCGCGGGGGAGACCCAGTACTTC.

J is TRBJ1-2 and V is TRBV5-1; D ambiguous. Trimming took 3 bases from V and 7 from J, leaving 16 bases between them. The CDR3 consists of 14 residues. From germline, CDR1 is SGHRS and CDR2 YFSETQ. The CDR3 bases are TGCGCCAGCAGCTCCGCGGCAGGCGGGAGTGGCTACACCTTC. It specifies CASSSAAGGSGYTF.